This is a list of T cell receptor beta chains from one sample in a study of T-cell memory formation after mild COVID-19. MiXCR, applied by TCRdb to the 5' RACE reads, yields one record per CDR3 protein. There are approximately 290,000 distinct CDR3 sequences in the sample; approximately 8% occur only once, and 22% lies in the top ten. The sequencing input was PBMCs or a T cell subset sorted from them (not recorded which). These TCRs come from a man aged 18 to 29 who had mild COVID-19 (a few samples of this study predate the infection). Cell type and time point are not known. Both conserved end residues are part of each CDR3. The order of the fields is J gene, clone size, V gene, D gene, CDR3 DNA, CDR3 protein. D genes are given only for firm matches. Size is omitted from some rows. Given values are once, few, many or a class for expanded clones.

J gene: TRBJ2-3; clone size: NA; V gene: TRBV7-3; D gene: NA; CDR3 DNA: TGTGCCAGCAGCTTACGAGACTCCGGAGATACGCAGTATTTT; CDR3 protein: CASSLRDSGDTQYF
J gene: TRBJ2-1; clone size: NA; V gene: TRBV3-1; D gene: TRBD2; CDR3 DNA: TGTGCCAGCAGCCAAGGTAGCGGGACCCAGCAGTTCTTC; CDR3 protein: CASSQGSGTQQFF
J gene: TRBJ2-1; clone size: few; V gene: TRBV20-1; D gene: NA; CDR3 DNA: TGCAGTGCTCCCAGGCCATCCTACAATGAGCAGTTCTTC; CDR3 protein: CSAPRPSYNEQFF
J gene: TRBJ2-1; clone size: few; V gene: TRBV9; D gene: TRBD2; CDR3 DNA: TGTGCCAGCAGCGCTAGCGGGGGGGCTGGGAATGAGCAGTTCTTC; CDR3 protein: CASSASGGAGNEQFF
J gene: TRBJ2-5; clone size: NA; V gene: TRBV10-3; D gene: TRBD1; CDR3 DNA: TGTGCCATCAGTGAGCCGGACAGGGGGATCCAAGAGACCCAGTACTTC; CDR3 protein: CAISEPDRGIQETQYF
J gene: TRBJ1-1; clone size: NA; V gene: TRBV9; D gene: NA; CDR3 DNA: TGTGCCAGCAGCGTAGGGTCCCAGAGTACTGAAGCTTTCTTT; CDR3 protein: CASSVGSQSTEAFF
J gene: TRBJ2-5; clone size: NA; V gene: TRBV28; D gene: NA; CDR3 DNA: TGTGCCAGCAGTTTCAGGATAGGAGAAATAGAGACCCAGTACTTC; CDR3 protein: CASSFRIGEIETQYF
J gene: TRBJ2-2; clone size: many; V gene: TRBV5-1; D gene: NA; CDR3 DNA: TGCGCCAGCATCCCGATGAACACCGGGGAGCTGTTTTTT; CDR3 protein: CASIPMNTGELFF
J gene: TRBJ2-1; clone size: NA; V gene: TRBV12-3/TRBV12-4; D gene: NA; CDR3 DNA: TGTGCCAGCAGTTTACGAGTCCGCAATGAGCAGTTCTTC; CDR3 protein: CASSLRVRNEQFF
J gene: TRBJ1-1; clone size: few; V gene: TRBV20-1; D gene: NA; CDR3 DNA: TGCAGTGCTACAGGGGAAGGGGACACTGAAGCTTTCTTT; CDR3 protein: CSATGEGDTEAFF
J gene: TRBJ1-2; clone size: many; V gene: TRBV7-2; D gene: NA; CDR3 DNA: TGTGCCAGCAGCCAAGCGACAGGCTACTATGGCTACACCTTC; CDR3 protein: CASSQATGYYGYTF
J gene: TRBJ1-1; clone size: NA; V gene: TRBV2; D gene: NA; CDR3 DNA: TGTGCCAGCAGTATGGGGTTAATGAACACTGAAGCTTTCTTT; CDR3 protein: CASSMGLMNTEAFF
J gene: TRBJ2-3; clone size: many; V gene: TRBV27; D gene: NA; CDR3 DNA: TGTGCCAGCAGTGAGGAAAGACTCAGCACAGATACGCAGTATTTT; CDR3 protein: CASSEERLSTDTQYF
J gene: TRBJ1-5; clone size: many; V gene: TRBV15; D gene: NA; CDR3 DNA: TGTGCCACCAGCAGAGATCAGAATCAGCCCCAGCATTTT; CDR3 protein: CATSRDQNQPQHF
J gene: TRBJ2-1; clone size: many; V gene: TRBV7-8; D gene: NA; CDR3 DNA: TGTGCCAGCAGCTTAAGGCGGGGGCCAGGGGACAATGAGCAGTTCTTC; CDR3 protein: CASSLRRGPGDNEQFF
J gene: TRBJ2-3; clone size: NA; V gene: TRBV19; D gene: TRBD2; CDR3 DNA: TGTGCCAGTAGTATCGGGTCTCATGCGGGGGGCACAGATACGCAGTATTTT; CDR3 protein: CASSIGSHAGGTDTQYF
J gene: TRBJ2-3; clone size: NA; V gene: TRBV4-3; D gene: TRBD1; CDR3 DNA: TGCGCCAGCAGCCAAGATCTTATCGGGACAGGGCGAACAGATACGCAGTATTTT; CDR3 protein: CASSQDLIGTGRTDTQYF